This TCR beta chain was profiled in a study of cytomegalovirus exposure and HLA in healthy donors. Of note for this clone: The target antigen is unknown.

Broader study findings: The classifier was said to identify cytomegalovirus status with high specificity and sensitivity.

With 60 Vbeta and 13 Jbeta primers, the PCR was carried out. Assay used: immunoSEQ multiplex PCR; TCRdb lists only in-frame clones, some missing. The table for this sample gives 200,000 to 250,000 clones. Trimming left V 0 bases short and J 7 bases short, with 19 bases between. The germline V gene encodes CDR1 MRHNA and CDR2 SNTAGT. CDR3 length: 17 amino acids. The chain uses TRBV6-4 and TRBJ2-1; a weak D match, TRBD1 (7 bases). The TCR was taken from a woman aged 25 to 45 in good health and CMV-seropositive. The sequenced sample was PBMCs. The CDR3 loop is CASSDSKEGQTENEQFF. CDR3 coding DNA: TGTGCCAGCAGTGACTCGAAGGAGGGACAGACCGAAAATGAGCAGTTCTTC.